The entry that follows covers one TCR beta chain sequence. The data derive from a study of blood T cell repertoires in COVID-19. This CDR3 spans 16 amino acids. V lost 3 bases and J lost 3; bases outside the gene matches: 10. Germline V CDR1 and CDR2: SGDLS, YYNGEE. Seattle participants joined during active infection and were tracked over time. Assay: immunoSEQ multiplex PCR; the TCRdb copy retains only in-frame clones and omits some. The sample holds hundreds of thousands of clones; about 88% are singletons and the top ten take 7.5% to 9%. The sequenced material came from peripheral blood. This chain connects TRBV9 to TRBJ2-7; 9 bases line up with TRBD1. This TCR came from a woman aged 50 to 65 with COVID-19, enrolled during active disease. CDR3 residues: CASSGGGDRAIYEQYF. Here the CDR3 DNA reads TGTGCCAGCAGCGGAGGGGGGGACAGGGCGATCTACGAGCAGTACTTC.